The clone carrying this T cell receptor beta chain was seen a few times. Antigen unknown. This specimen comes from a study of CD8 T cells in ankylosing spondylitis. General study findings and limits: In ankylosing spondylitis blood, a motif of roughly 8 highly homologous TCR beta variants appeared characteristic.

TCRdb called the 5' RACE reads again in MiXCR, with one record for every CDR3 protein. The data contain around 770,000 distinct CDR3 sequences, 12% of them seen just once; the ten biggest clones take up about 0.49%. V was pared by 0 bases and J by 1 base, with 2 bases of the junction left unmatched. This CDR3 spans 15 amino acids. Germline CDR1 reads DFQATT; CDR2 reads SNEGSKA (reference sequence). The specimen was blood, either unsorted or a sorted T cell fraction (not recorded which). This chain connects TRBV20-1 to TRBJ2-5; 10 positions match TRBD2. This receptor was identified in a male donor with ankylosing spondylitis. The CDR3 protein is CSARDPSGGQETQYF. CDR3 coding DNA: TGCAGTGCTAGAGACCCTAGCGGGGGCCAAGAGACCCAGTACTTC.